This T cell receptor (beta chain) was obtained from a study of OX40 agonist ivuxolimab in advanced cancers. Background for the entire study: Ivuxolimab was a fully human IgG2 agonistic monoclonal antibody targeting the costimulatory receptor OX40 (CD134). Intravenous ivuxolimab was administered to patients every 2 weeks at six dose levels: 0.01, 0.1, 0.3, 1.5, 3 and 10 mg/kg. Of the approximately 50 dose-escalation patients, hepatocellular carcinoma was present in approximately 20, melanoma in about 15, renal cell carcinoma in 9 and head and neck cancer in 9. In the dose-escalation cohort, roughly 80% of patients were male, and the mean age was roughly 60 years, with a range of about 23 to 85. Patients were allowed to have had prior anti-PD-1, anti-PD-L1 or anti-CTLA-4 therapy, and less than 45% of the dose-escalation patients had previously received checkpoint inhibitors. Partial responses were achieved by three dose-escalation patients, of whom one had hepatocellular carcinoma and two had cutaneous melanoma. The point of sequencing TCRbeta in the periphery was to test whether ivuxolimab changed TCR sequence diversity and drove clonal T-cell expansion. The paper reports the monotherapy dose-escalation portion (N of about 52 patients) of the phase I ivuxolimab trial. Results and caveats for the whole study, not just this receptor: At doses of 0.1 to 3.0 mg/kg, clonal expansion of both CD4+ and CD8+ T cells in blood was seen between baseline and week 6. Antigen specificity was not determined for the clonally expanded peripheral T cells. In the 0.1-3.0 mg/kg groups, partial responders were among the patients with the lowest normalized peripheral clonal expansion, particularly in CD8+ T cells. After ivuxolimab, CD8+ T cells had more expanded clones than CD4+ T cells on average. Low levels of normalized T-cell clonal expansion were also seen in some patients who did not respond.

Turning to this clone: No antigen is known for it. No much larger clonotype is one base removed from it; base qualities were not supplied.

The germline V gene (reference sequence) provides CDR1 SGHKS and CDR2 YYEKEE. The CDR3 numbers 15 residues from cysteine through phenylalanine. The retained sequence is limited to the CDR3, 45 bases, with the frame set at the first base. V is cut back by 3 bases and J by 4 bases, with 4 bases in the junction unmatched. The trial excluded patients who had a history of autoimmune disease or who were on systemic immunosuppression. Peripheral blood for TCR sequencing was collected from all dose cohorts at baseline, on cycle 4 day 1, and on cycle 7 day 1. The samples were drawn from a first-in-human, open-label, multicenter phase I dose-escalation trial of ivuxolimab. Adults with locally advanced or metastatic melanoma, renal cell, hepatocellular, or head and neck squamous cell carcinoma were enrolled in the trial. Before TCR sequencing, CD4+ T cells and CD8+ T cells were sorted from peripheral blood as separate populations.

To sequence the TCRbeta CDR3 region, genomic DNA was isolated from the sorted cells. TCRbeta CDR3 regions were sequenced using the immunoSEQ Assay. The table was pulled from immuneACCESS by TCRdb, which kept in-frame rearrangements only. Such tables lose some clones; where checked, under half of the loss comes from unresolved V genes, and the rest has no known cause. Present in this sample are 74,000 or so clones, about 90% of which were seen just once. The ten most abundant clones make up about 1.8% of the sample. The receptor was derived from an adult with an advanced solid tumor such as melanoma, head and neck, liver or kidney cancer. This receptor chain uses TRBV5-5 and TRBJ2-2; 9 middle bases align to TRBD1. Source: CD4+ or CD8+ T cells sorted from blood, taken in a trial of the OX40 agonist ivuxolimab. The bases are TGTGCCAGCAGCTCACAGGGGGCGACCACCGGGGAGCTGTTTTTT. Translated, this is CASSSQGATTGELFF.